A selection of T cell receptor beta chains follows, all from one sample in a study of T cell responses to AZD1222 COVID-19 vaccine. Method: immunoSEQ multiplex PCR; TCRdb's copy keeps in-frame clones and lacks some. Altogether more than 85,000 clones are present, 85% to 90% being singletons, with the ten largest covering more than 40%. The sequencing here drew on peripheral blood, taken 28 days after the second AZD1222 dose. The receptor source for this set is an adult who received the AZD1222 COVID-19 vaccine. The CDR3 runs from the conserved cysteine through the conserved F or W. D genes are given only for firm matches. The size entry is marked missing in some rows and otherwise reads once, few, many or a size class.

V: TRBV6-5; size: once; J: TRBJ2-7; D: -; DNA: TGTGCCAGCAGGGAGAACTACGAGCAGTACTTC; CDR3: CASRENYEQYF
V: TRBV19; size: -; J: TRBJ2-2; D: TRBD1; DNA: TGTGCCAGTAGAACCGGGACAGGGTCGTGGACCGGGGAGCTGTTTTTT; CDR3: CASRTGTGSWTGELFF
V: TRBV4-1; size: once; J: TRBJ1-6; D: -; DNA: TGCGCCAGCAGCCAAGTTCGGTGGAAGGACAATTCACCCCTCCACTTT; CDR3: CASSQVRWKDNSPLHF
V: TRBV20-1; size: -; J: TRBJ2-7; D: -; DNA: TGCAGTGCTAGTCCCGGACAGTTCGAGCAGTACTTC; CDR3: CSASPGQFEQYF
V: TRBV27; size: -; J: TRBJ2-7; D: -; DNA: TGTGCCAGCAGTTCCGTCAACGAGCAGTACTTC; CDR3: CASSSVNEQYF
V: TRBV11-3; size: -; J: TRBJ1-2; D: -; DNA: TGTGCCAGCAGCTTAGATGAGGAACAGCCCCAGAGTAACTATGGCTACACCTTC; CDR3: CASSLDEEQPQSNYGYTF
V: TRBV3-1/TRBV3-2; size: -; J: TRBJ2-2; D: TRBD2; DNA: TGTGCCAGCAGCCGGGGACTAGTTTTAACCGGGGAGCTGTTTTTT; CDR3: CASSRGLVLTGELFF
V: TRBV6-1; size: -; J: TRBJ1-2; D: TRBD1; DNA: TGTGCCAGCAGTGAAGCGAGGGGGCGAAGTGGCTACACCTTC; CDR3: CASSEARGRSGYTF
V: TRBV14; size: -; J: TRBJ1-2; D: -; DNA: TGTGCCAGCAGCCAAGATCTATCCTTTGGCTACACCTTC; CDR3: CASSQDLSFGYTF
V: TRBV4-1; size: -; J: TRBJ2-7; D: -; DNA: TGCGCCAGCAGCCAGCCAAGGGTGAATAGAAGCTACGAGCAGTACTTC; CDR3: CASSQPRVNRSYEQYF
V: TRBV6-1; size: -; J: TRBJ2-5; D: -; DNA: TGTGCCAGCAGTGAAGGGAGGACCCAGTACTTC; CDR3: CASSEGRTQYF
V: TRBV9; size: once; J: TRBJ1-4; D: -; DNA: TGTGCCAGCAGCCCCCGACCTACCGCGGCAACTAATGAAAAACTGTTTTTT; CDR3: CASSPRPTAATNEKLFF
V: TRBV30; size: -; J: TRBJ2-7; D: -; DNA: TGTGCCTGGAGCCGTGGGTCTAGGGCCTTATCCTACGAGCAGTACTTC; CDR3: CAWSRGSRALSYEQYF
V: TRBV29-1; size: -; J: TRBJ2-1; D: -; DNA: TGCAGCGCTGCGTCTAGTCCTTCCTACAATGAGCAGTTCTTC; CDR3: CSAASSPSYNEQFF
V: TRBV6-1; size: -; J: TRBJ1-1; D: -; DNA: TGTGCCAGCAGTGAATATTTACAGGGTAGCACTGAAGCTTTCTTT; CDR3: CASSEYLQGSTEAFF
V: TRBV2; size: -; J: TRBJ2-3; D: TRBD2; DNA: TGTGCCAGCAGTGGGGGACTAGCGGCTAGCACAGATACGCAGTATTTT; CDR3: CASSGGLAASTDTQYF
V: TRBV5-4; size: -; J: TRBJ2-7; D: TRBD1; DNA: TGTGCCAGCAGGGCGGACGGGACAGAGCGGAACGAGCAGTACTTC; CDR3: CASRADGTERNEQYF
V: TRBV3-1/TRBV3-2; size: -; J: TRBJ2-7; D: -; DNA: TGTGCCAGCAGCTCCAGCGACGAGCAGTACTTC; CDR3: CASSSSDEQYF
V: TRBV7-6; size: -; J: TRBJ2-7; D: -; DNA: TGTGCCAGCGCGAAGCTTACAGGGCCAAGCTCCTACGAGCAGTACTTC; CDR3: CASAKLTGPSSYEQYF
V: TRBV12-3/TRBV12-4; size: -; J: TRBJ2-7; D: TRBD2; DNA: TGTGCCAGCAGTACGACTAGCGGCTACGAGCAGTACTTC; CDR3: CASSTTSGYEQYF
V: TRBV2; size: -; J: TRBJ1-2; D: -; DNA: TGTGCCAGCAGCCTGCCCGGGGCAGTTAACTATGGCTACACCTTC; CDR3: CASSLPGAVNYGYTF
V: TRBV5-4; size: -; J: TRBJ1-2; D: -; DNA: TGTGCCAGCAGCTTGGGAGGGAACGGCTACACCTTC; CDR3: CASSLGGNGYTF
V: TRBV10-3; size: -; J: TRBJ1-4; D: TRBD1; DNA: TGTGCCATCAGGTCCGGGACAGGGGGCGATTTCGGCGAAAAACTGTTTTTT; CDR3: CAIRSGTGGDFGEKLFF
V: TRBV18; size: few; J: TRBJ2-1; D: -; DNA: TGTGCCAGCTCCTCTGGGCGGGCAGGAGGCAATGAGCAGTTCTTC; CDR3: CASSSGRAGGNEQFF
V: TRBV7-7; size: -; J: TRBJ2-3; D: TRBD2; DNA: TGTGCCAGCAGCCCGGGACTAGCGGGAGCGGCAGATACGCAGTATTTT; CDR3: CASSPGLAGAADTQYF
V: TRBV7-2; size: -; J: TRBJ2-5; D: -; DNA: TGTGCCAGCAGCTTAAGTGGCGGGCCCTCGGAAGAGACCCAGTACTTC; CDR3: CASSLSGGPSEETQYF
V: TRBV27; size: -; J: TRBJ2-3; D: -; DNA: TGTGCCAGCAGCTTCCTCGGGGTCACAGATACGCAGTATTTT; CDR3: CASSFLGVTDTQYF
V: TRBV7-3; size: few; J: TRBJ1-2; D: TRBD1; DNA: TGTGCCAGCAGCTTAAGGGGGGGACAGTCCTATGGCTACACCTTC; CDR3: CASSLRGGQSYGYTF
V: TRBV10-3; size: -; J: TRBJ1-2; D: -; DNA: TGTGCCATCAGTGAAGGGCAGGATGGCTACACCTTC; CDR3: CAISEGQDGYTF
V: TRBV27; size: -; J: TRBJ2-7; D: TRBD2; DNA: TGTGCCAGCAGTTTATTAGAATCGCTATCGACTAGCAGAGCCTACGAGCAGTACTTC; CDR3: CASSLLESLSTSRAYEQYF
V: TRBV5-1; size: -; J: TRBJ1-1; D: TRBD1; DNA: TGCGCCAGCGTCCGGGACAGGGGTCGAAACACTGAAGCTTTCTTT; CDR3: CASVRDRGRNTEAFF
V: TRBV10-3; size: -; J: TRBJ2-1; D: TRBD2; DNA: TGTGCCATCAGTGAGAAAGGGGCTAGCGGGAGTTGGGGGCTCTACAATGAGCAGTTCTTC; CDR3: CAISEKGASGSWGLYNEQFF
V: TRBV5-1; size: -; J: TRBJ2-7; D: TRBD2; DNA: TGCGCCAGCACCCCGGGACTAGCGGGAAACGAGCAGTACTTC; CDR3: CASTPGLAGNEQYF
V: TRBV19; size: -; J: TRBJ2-1; D: -; DNA: TGTGCCAGTAGTATCCTCGGAAACTCCTACAATGAGCAGTTCTTC; CDR3: CASSILGNSYNEQFF
V: TRBV24-1; size: -; J: TRBJ2-5; D: -; DNA: TGTGCCACCAGCATGGACAGCACGACGGAGACCCAGTACTTC; CDR3: CATSMDSTTETQYF
V: TRBV28; size: -; J: TRBJ1-2; D: TRBD1; DNA: TGTGCCAGCAGTACCCCGGACAGGAGAGGGTATGGCTACACCTTC; CDR3: CASSTPDRRGYGYTF
V: TRBV19; size: once; J: TRBJ1-3; D: TRBD1; DNA: TGTGCCAGTAGTTTGGAGGGACAGTACTCTGGAAACACCATATATTTT; CDR3: CASSLEGQYSGNTIYF
V: TRBV11-2; size: few; J: TRBJ2-2; D: -; DNA: TGTGCCAGCAGGGGCAGCGGGGAGCTGTTTTTT; CDR3: CASRGSGELFF
V: TRBV7-9; size: -; J: TRBJ2-7; D: TRBD1; DNA: TGTGCCAGCAGCTTAGAGGGGGCAGGGGGCTACGAGCAGTACTTC; CDR3: CASSLEGAGGYEQYF
V: TRBV7-9; size: -; J: TRBJ1-3; D: -; DNA: TGTGCCAGCAGTCTTTCGACTGGAAACACCATATATTTT; CDR3: CASSLSTGNTIYF
V: TRBV10-3; size: -; J: TRBJ2-3; D: TRBD1; DNA: TGTGCCATCAGTGAGTCGGGGGCGACAGGGGGTACGCAGTATTTT; CDR3: CAISESGATGGTQYF
V: TRBV19; size: -; J: TRBJ2-3; D: -; DNA: TGTGCCAGTATGGGCCTCACAGATACGCAGTATTTT; CDR3: CASMGLTDTQYF